This TCR beta chain originates from a study of blood T cell repertoires in COVID-19. About the study: The United States, Italy and Spain provided the acute and convalescent COVID-19 samples. From T cells, B-cell-depleted T cells, or PBMCs came the material, which was cDNA or gDNA.

Seattle researchers signed up patients amid active infection and tracked them longitudinally. Under the authors' procedure: Amplification of reference gene primers provided the estimated nucleated cell counts. The assay was immunoSEQ multiplex PCR, and TCRdb's table has in-frame clones only and misses some. That table furnishes V, J and clone size, whereas the DNA furnished D and trimming. The top ten clones hold more than 0.65% of a sample with fewer than 250,000 clones, 92% of them seen once. The receptor comes from a man aged 30 to 45 with COVID-19, enrolled during active disease. The sample taken for sequencing was peripheral blood.

CDR3 in amino acids: CASSPAVGEQFF. In nucleotides, the CDR3 is TGTGCCAGCAGCCCCGCGGTGGGTGAGCAGTTCTTC. This rearrangement joins TRBV27 to TRBJ2-1, with D hard to call. V was pared by 6 bases and J by 9 bases, with 12 bases between. CDR3 length: 12 amino acids. Germline CDR1 reads MNHEY; CDR2 reads SMNVEV (reference sequence).